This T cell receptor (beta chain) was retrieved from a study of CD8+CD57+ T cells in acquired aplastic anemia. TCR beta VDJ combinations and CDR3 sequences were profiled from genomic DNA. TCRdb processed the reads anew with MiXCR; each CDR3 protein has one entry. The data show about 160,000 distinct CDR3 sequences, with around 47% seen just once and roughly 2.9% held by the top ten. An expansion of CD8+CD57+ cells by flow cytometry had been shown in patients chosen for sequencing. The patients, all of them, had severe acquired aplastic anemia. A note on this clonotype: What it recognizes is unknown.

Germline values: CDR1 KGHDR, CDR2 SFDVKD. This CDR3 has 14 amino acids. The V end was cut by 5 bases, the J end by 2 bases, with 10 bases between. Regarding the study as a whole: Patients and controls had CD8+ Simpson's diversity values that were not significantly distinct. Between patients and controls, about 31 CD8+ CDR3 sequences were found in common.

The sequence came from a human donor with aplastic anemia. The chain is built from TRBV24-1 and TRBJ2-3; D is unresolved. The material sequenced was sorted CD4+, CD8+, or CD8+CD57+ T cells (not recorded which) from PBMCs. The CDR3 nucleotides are TGTGCCACCAGTGCTGTAGGGTCCACAGATACGCAGTATTTT. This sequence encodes CATSAVGSTDTQYF.